This TCR beta chain was documented in a study of shared clonotypes between healthy human individuals (dated by TCRdb to 2019 to 2021). As for the study more broadly: The cohort included a few men and a couple of women between 18 and 49 years of age. Different laboratories and diverse techniques were used to prepare libraries and sequence TCR repertoires, to increase sequencing depth and limit assay-specific biases. Per donor, three plates each were used for CD4 naive and CD4 memory, two for CD8 naive, and one for CD8 memory. Leukapheresis yielded between about 0.9 and 10 billion PBMCs per donor. To estimate repertoire size and how much clonotype sharing occurs between individuals, the study deeply sequenced the blood TCR repertoires of five or six healthy adults. General conclusions and limits of the study: Sampling was limited to blood, and TCR repertoires in tissue likely differ from TCR repertoires in blood. When several donors were compared, the shared fraction of clonotypes was around 5.1% for naive CD4, approximately 3.5% for naive CD8, more than 2% for memory CD4, and less than 0.5% for memory CD8. The small number of donors limited the genetic and exposure-history diversity represented. Naive subsets generally had larger estimated clonotype richness than memory subsets. Pairwise subsampling led to the expectation that sequencing depth would affect the degree of clonotype sharing among donors. Clonotypes shared by all four sorted-subset donors showed higher generation probabilities than non-shared clonotypes. Incomplete sequencing was indicated by rarefaction of sorted-subset datasets, despite the large sequencing depth.

TCR CDR3 regions were amplified from genomic DNA by multiplex PCR using the deep immunoSEQ assay. For each cell subset, the extracted genomic DNA was distributed evenly across all wells of several immunoSEQ 96-well plates, and each plate served as one replicate. Each replicate PCR for sorted subsets received approximately 220 ng genomic DNA, equal to about 29,000 T cell genomes. The purified libraries were quantified using a Qubit 3.0 fluorometer, sized with a Bioanalyzer 2100, and then quantified again using the KAPA Library Quantification kit. Each immunoSEQ 96-well plate was sequenced on its own single-read 150-cycle Illumina NextSeq 550 flow cell. Processing in the source paper ran as follows. The immunoSEQ output contained only junctional sequences without quality scores, so filtering could not match that applied to full-length reads. Sequences were annotated with PyIR, a Python wrapper for IgBLAST v1.9, and V/J genes and CDR3 were assigned using IMGT germline references. Reads were removed for weak V/J assignments (E-value above 1e-6), missing CDR3, stop codons, out-of-frame junctions, or ambiguous translated residues. V3J clonotypes were defined as sequences sharing the same inferred V gene, J gene, and CDR3 amino acid sequence. Percentage overlap between repertoires was calculated by dividing the number of shared unique clonotypes by the size of the smaller repertoire. Repertoire richness was assessed with RTK rarefaction, the Chao1 estimator, and Recon v2.1 estimates of unobserved clonotypes. Generation probabilities for all TCRbeta clonotypes obtained by the gDNA method from a few donors were computed using OLGA. Here the immuneACCESS table is served through TCRdb, limited to in-frame sequences with V and J called. Missing clones are a known gap in these copies; in checked studies unresolved V genes cover under half, and the rest lacks a known reason. V and J calls and clone size come straight from that table; D and trimming were deduced from the DNA. This sample has 1.5 million to 2.5 million clones in its table, and approximately 94% of those were observed once. In total, the top ten clones hold 0.95% to 1.5% of the sample.

CDR1 and CDR2, looked up from the germline V gene (reference sequence), are LNHDA and SQIVND. Including the terminal cysteine and phenylalanine, the CDR3 comprises 14 residues. Only CDR3 DNA is held: 42 bases, read in frame from base 1. V is trimmed back by 0 bases and J by 7 bases, and the junction contains 3 bases that no gene match accounts for. Details on this clone: Its cognate antigen has yet to be identified. No quality values exist for individual bases; no much larger clone is one base distant.

CD8 naive samples were CD45RO-negative cells positively selected for CCR7, giving a CD45RA+CCR7+ population that excluded TemRA cells. The donors were healthy, HIV-negative adults who had no recently reported acute infections or vaccinations. Every donor was a Caucasian adult residing in Nashville, Tennessee, USA. After blood collection by leukapheresis, PBMCs were isolated using Ficoll-Histopaque density gradient centrifugation and then cryopreserved in the vapor phase of liquid nitrogen. Analytical flow cytometry was used to check the purity and quantity of every magnetically sorted T cell population. From each sorted fraction, genomic DNA was isolated and quantified by UV absorbance on a Nanodrop 2000c.

This chain joins TRBV19 to TRBJ1-1, with 9 bases in between that match TRBD1. Specimen: naive CD8+ T cells sorted from blood. Taken with the paper, the label for cell subset or site translates to: CD45RA+CCR7+. The origin of this receptor is a man younger than 35 in good health. The encoded CDR3 is CASSIDRDRVEAFF. The nucleotide sequence reads TGTGCCAGTAGTATAGACCGGGACAGGGTTGAAGCTTTCTTT. Full variable domain (CDR3 extended with the reference TRBV19 and TRBJ1-1 proteins): DGGITQSPKYLFRKEGQNVTLSCEQNLNHDAMYWYRQDPGQGLRLIYYSQIVNDFQKGDIAEGYSVSREKKESFPLTVTSAQKNPTAFYLCASSIDRDRVEAFFGQGTRLTVV.